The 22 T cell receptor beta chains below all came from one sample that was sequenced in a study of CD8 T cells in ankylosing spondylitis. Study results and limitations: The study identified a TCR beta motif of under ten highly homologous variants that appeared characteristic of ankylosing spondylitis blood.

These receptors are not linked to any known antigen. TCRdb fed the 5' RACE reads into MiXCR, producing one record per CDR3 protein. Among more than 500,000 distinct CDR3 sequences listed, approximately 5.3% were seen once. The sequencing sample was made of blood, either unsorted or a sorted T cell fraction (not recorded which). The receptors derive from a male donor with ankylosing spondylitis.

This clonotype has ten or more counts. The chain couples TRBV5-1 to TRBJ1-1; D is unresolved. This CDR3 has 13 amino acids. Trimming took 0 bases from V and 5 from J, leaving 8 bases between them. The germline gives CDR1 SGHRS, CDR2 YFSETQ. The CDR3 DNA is TGCGCCAGCAGCTTGGATGTTGCAACTGAAGCTTTCTTT. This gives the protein CASSLDVATEAFF.

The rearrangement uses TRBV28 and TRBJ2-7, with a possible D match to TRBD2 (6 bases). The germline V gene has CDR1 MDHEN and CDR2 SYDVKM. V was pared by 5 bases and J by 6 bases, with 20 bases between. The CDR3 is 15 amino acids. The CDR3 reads CASSRTSQESPEQYF. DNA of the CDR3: TGTGCCAGCAGTCGCACTAGCCAAGAGTCCCCCGAGCAGTACTTC.

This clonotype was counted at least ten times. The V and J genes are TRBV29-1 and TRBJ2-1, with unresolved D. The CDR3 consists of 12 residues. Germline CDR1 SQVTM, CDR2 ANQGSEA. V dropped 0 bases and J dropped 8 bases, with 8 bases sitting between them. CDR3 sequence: CSVEDNRYEQFF. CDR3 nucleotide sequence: TGCAGCGTTGAAGACAATCGCTATGAGCAGTTCTTC.

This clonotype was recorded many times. The CDR3 sequence is CSATGTSAKETQYF. The CDR3 nucleotides read TGCAGTGCTACCGGGACTAGTGCTAAAGAGACCCAGTACTTC. V gene TRBV20-1 combines with J gene TRBJ2-5; 8 nucleotides agree with TRBD2. The V segment lost 4 bases and the J segment 3 bases; nucleotides outside the gene matches: 7. There are 14 residues in the CDR3. The V gene's germline CDR1 is DFQATT and CDR2 SNEGSKA (reference sequence).

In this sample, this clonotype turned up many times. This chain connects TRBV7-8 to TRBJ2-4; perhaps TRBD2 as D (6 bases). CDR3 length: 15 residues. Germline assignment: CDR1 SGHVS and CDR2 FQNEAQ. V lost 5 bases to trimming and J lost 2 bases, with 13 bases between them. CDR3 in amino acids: CASSPFGTPKNIQYF. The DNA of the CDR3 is TGTGCCAGCAGCCCCTTCGGGACTCCCAAAAACATTCAGTACTTC.

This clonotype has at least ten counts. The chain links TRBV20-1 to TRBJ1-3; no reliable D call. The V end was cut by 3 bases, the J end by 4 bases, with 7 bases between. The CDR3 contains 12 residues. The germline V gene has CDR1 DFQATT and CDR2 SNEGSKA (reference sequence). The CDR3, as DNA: TGCAGTGCTAGGGGGTTCGGAAACACCATATATTTT. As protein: CSARGFGNTIYF.

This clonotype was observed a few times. The CDR3 DNA sequence: TGCGCCAGCACTCGAGGCAGGGGGCCGGATGAGCAGTTCTTC. Translating gives CASTRGRGPDEQFF. The chain links TRBV4-3 to TRBJ2-1; 8 bases are shared with TRBD1. V lost 7 bases, J lost 8 bases, and 10 bases stayed unmatched. Germline V CDR1 and CDR2: LGHNA, YSLEER. The CDR3 spans 14 residues.

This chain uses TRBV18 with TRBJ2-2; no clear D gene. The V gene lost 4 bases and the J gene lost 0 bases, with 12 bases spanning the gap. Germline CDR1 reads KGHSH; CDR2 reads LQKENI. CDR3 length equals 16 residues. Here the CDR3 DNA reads TGTGCCAGCTCACGAAGGCAAGCGTCGAACACCGGGGAGCTGTTTTTT. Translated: CASSRRQASNTGELFF.

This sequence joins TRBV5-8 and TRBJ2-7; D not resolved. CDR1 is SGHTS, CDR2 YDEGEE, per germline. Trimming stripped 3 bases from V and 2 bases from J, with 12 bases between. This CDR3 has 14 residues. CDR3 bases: TGTGCCAGCAGCTCTTTGGACGGCACCTACGAGCAGTACTTC. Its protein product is CASSSLDGTYEQYF.

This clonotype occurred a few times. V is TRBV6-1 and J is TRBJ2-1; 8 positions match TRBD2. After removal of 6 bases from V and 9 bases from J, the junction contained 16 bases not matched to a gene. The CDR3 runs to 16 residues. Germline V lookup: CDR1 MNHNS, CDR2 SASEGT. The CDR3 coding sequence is TGTGCCAGCAGCAAACCGACTAGCGAGTATCACTCTGAGCAGTTCTTC. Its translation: CASSKPTSEYHSEQFF.

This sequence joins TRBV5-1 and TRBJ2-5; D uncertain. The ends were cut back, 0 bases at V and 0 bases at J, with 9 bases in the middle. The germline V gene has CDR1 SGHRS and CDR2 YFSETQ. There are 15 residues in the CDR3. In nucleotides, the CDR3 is TGCGCCAGCAGCTTGGGGCATCTCCACCAAGAGACCCAGTACTTC. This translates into CASSLGHLHQETQYF. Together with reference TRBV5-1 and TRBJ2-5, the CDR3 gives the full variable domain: KAGVTQTPRYLIKTRGQQVTLSCSPISGHRSVSWYQQTPGQGLQFLFEYFSETQRNKGNFPGRFSGRQFSNSRSEMNVSTLELGDSALYLCASSLGHLHQETQYFGPGTRLLVL.

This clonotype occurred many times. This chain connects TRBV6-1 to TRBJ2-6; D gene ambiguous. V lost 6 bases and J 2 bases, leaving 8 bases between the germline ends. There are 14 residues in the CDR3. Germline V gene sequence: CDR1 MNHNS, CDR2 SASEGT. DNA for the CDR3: TGTGCCAGCAGAAGTAATCCTGGGGCCAACGTCCTGACTTTC. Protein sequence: CASRSNPGANVLTF.

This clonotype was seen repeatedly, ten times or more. The CDR3 coding sequence is TGTGCCAGCAGCAAGGGGAGGGGACGGCCCTATGGCTACACCTTC. This encodes CASSKGRGRPYGYTF. The chain has TRBV21-1 and TRBJ1-2. TRBV21-1 is a pseudogene locus. CDR3 length equals 15 residues.

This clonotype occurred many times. The CDR3 DNA is TGTGCCAGCAGCTTAAGACAGGCACTAGGTGAGCAGTTCTTC. Its protein product is CASSLRQALGEQFF. The chain recombines TRBV7-2 with TRBJ2-1, with a weak D call TRBD1 (6 bases). V was shortened by 2 bases and J by 9 bases, with 14 bases between the two germline ends. This CDR3 is 14 amino acids long. CDR1 is SGHTA and CDR2 is FQGNSA in the germline V gene.

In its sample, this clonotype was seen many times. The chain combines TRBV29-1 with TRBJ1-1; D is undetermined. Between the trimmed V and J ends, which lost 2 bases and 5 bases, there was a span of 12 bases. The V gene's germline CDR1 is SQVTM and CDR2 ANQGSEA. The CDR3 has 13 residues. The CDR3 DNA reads TGCAGCGTTGAAAAAGGAGGCTGGACTGAAGCTTTCTTT. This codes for CSVEKGGWTEAFF.

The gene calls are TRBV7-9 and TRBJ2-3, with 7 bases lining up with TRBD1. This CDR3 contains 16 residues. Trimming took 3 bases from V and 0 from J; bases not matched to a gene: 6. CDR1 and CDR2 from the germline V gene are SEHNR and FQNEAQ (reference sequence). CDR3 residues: CASSFRPGQSTDTQYF. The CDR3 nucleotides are TGTGCCAGCAGCTTCCGGCCGGGACAGAGCACAGATACGCAGTATTTT. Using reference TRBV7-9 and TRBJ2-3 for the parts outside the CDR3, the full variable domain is DTGVSQNPRHKITKRGQNVTFRCDPISEHNRLYWYRQTLGQGPEFLTYFQNEAQLEKSRLLSDRFSAERPKGSFSTLEIQRTEQGDSAMYLCASSFRPGQSTDTQYFGPGTRLTVL.

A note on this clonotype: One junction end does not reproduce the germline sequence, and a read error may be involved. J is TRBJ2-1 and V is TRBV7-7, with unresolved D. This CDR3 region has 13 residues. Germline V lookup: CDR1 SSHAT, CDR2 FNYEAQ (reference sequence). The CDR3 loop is CASSFGPDNEQFF. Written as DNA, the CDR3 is TGTGCTAGCAGCTTCGGGCCCGACAATGAGCAGTTCTTC.

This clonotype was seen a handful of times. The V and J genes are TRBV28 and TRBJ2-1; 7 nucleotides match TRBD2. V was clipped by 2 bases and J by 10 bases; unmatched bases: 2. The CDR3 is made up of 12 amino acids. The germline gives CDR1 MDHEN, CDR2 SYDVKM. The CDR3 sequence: CASSLPGREQFF. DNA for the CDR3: TGTGCCAGCAGTTTACCCGGGAGGGAGCAGTTCTTC.

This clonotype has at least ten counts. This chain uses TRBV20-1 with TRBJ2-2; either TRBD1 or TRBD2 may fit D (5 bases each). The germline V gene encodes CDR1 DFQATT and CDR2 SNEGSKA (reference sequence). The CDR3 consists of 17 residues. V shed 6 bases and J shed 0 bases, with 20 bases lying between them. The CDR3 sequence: CSAREPQWLSNTGELFF. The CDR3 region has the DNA TGCAGTGCCAGGGAGCCGCAGTGGCTCTCGAACACCGGGGAGCTGTTTTTT.

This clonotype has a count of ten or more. The CDR3: CASSRGGGATGELFF. CDR3 bases: TGTGCCAGCAGCCGAGGGGGCGGAGCCACCGGGGAGCTGTTTTTT. The chain combines TRBV9 with TRBJ2-2; TRBD1 matches 7 bases. Germline V lookup: CDR1 SGDLS, CDR2 YYNGEE. The CDR3 loop spans 15 amino acids. The ends lost 4 bases at V and 4 bases at J; junction bases unmatched: 7.

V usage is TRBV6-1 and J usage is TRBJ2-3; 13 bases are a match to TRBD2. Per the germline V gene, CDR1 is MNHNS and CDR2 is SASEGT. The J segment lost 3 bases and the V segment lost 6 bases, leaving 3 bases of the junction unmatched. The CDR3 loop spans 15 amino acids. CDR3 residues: CASRKLAGGTDTQYF. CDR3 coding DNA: TGTGCCAGCAGGAAACTAGCGGGAGGGACAGATACGCAGTATTTT.

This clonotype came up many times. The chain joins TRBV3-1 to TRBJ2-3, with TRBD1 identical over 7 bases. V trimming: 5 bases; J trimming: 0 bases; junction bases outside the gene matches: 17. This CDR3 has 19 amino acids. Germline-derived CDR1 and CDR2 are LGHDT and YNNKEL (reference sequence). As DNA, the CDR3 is TGTGCCAGCAGCTCCCGAAGCCCCGGGACAGCAATAAGCACAGATACGCAGTATTTT. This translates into CASSSRSPGTAISTDTQYF.